The 28 T cell receptor beta chains below come from one sample, sequenced in a study of CXCR3-negative and CXCR3-positive naive CD8 T cells. Study results and limitations: When CXCR3-positive naive cells were set against CXCR3-negative naive cells, the former had more hydrophobic TRB CDR3s.

Their cognate antigens are unknown. UMI-tagged TRB cDNA libraries were built via 5' RACE. Using the 5' RACE reads, TCRdb records one entry per CDR3 protein without DNA. The sample table sets out some 60,000 distinct CDR3 sequences. Input material: naive CXCR3+ CD8+ T cells from blood. As to subset: CD45RO-CCR7+CD27+CD95- naive CD8+ T cells expressing CXCR3 (TNR3+). The source of these receptors is a human donor in good health. Some clones in this sample may be carry-over from other donors' samples.

The V call is TRBV7-9, the J call TRBJ2-7; absent DNA, TCRdb's TRBD2 call cannot be checked. CDR3 size: 14 residues. Per the germline V gene, CDR1 is SEHNR and CDR2 is FQNEAQ (reference sequence). The CDR3 sequence is CASSPPRGSYEQYF.

The chain joins TRBV29-1 to TRBJ2-1; no DNA is available, so the TRBD2 call from TCRdb remains unchecked. The germline CDR1 and CDR2 sequences are SQVTM and ANQGSEA. The CDR3 consists of 14 residues. Here the CDR3 reads CSVRGTSAYNEQFF.

The V and J genes are TRBV6-2 or TRBV6-3 and TRBJ2-5; with no DNA, the TCRdb D assignment of TRBD2 cannot be verified. The CDR3 is made up of 14 amino acids. Germline lookup yields CDR1 MNHEY and CDR2 SVGEGT. CDR3 in amino acids: CASSYVSSTETQYF.

This chain links TRBV9 with TRBJ2-7; the D gene TCRdb calls, TRBD2, cannot be checked with no DNA. Germline assignment: CDR1 SGDLS and CDR2 YYNGEE. This CDR3 spans 15 amino acids. CDR3 amino acids: CASSPSGGRTYEQYF.

The V and J genes are TRBV2 and TRBJ2-5. Germline loops: CDR1 SNHLY, CDR2 FYNNEI. This CDR3 spans 14 amino acids. The CDR3 region is CASSSQSGWETQYF.

The rearrangement joins TRBV12-3 or TRBV12-4 to TRBJ1-5; TCRdb selects TRBD1, and the lack of DNA leaves this call unchecked. This CDR3 has 15 amino acids. CDR3 amino acids: CASSLTDRANQPQHF.

This chain uses TRBV4-2 with TRBJ1-1. Germline V lookup: CDR1 LGHNA, CDR2 YNFKEQ. The CDR3 is made up of 13 amino acids. The CDR3 here is CASSPGVNTEAFF.

This chain links TRBV6-1 with TRBJ2-3; TCRdb names TRBD2, which stays unverified in the absence of DNA. Germline V gene lookup returns CDR1 MNHNS and CDR2 SASEGT. CDR3 length: 17 amino acids. The CDR3 region is CASRDTRLAGSTDTQYF.

The V call is TRBV7-3, the J call TRBJ1-1; the TCRdb D gene call, TRBD1, has no DNA to confirm it. Germline V gene data show CDR1 as SGHTA and CDR2 as FQGTGA. The CDR3 totals 17 residues. CDR3: CASSLIHTGRMNTEAFF. Full variable domain (rest looked up from reference TRBV7-3 and TRBJ1-1): GAGVSQTPSNKVTEKGKYVELRCDPISGHTALYWYRQSLGQGPEFLIYFQGTGAADDSGLPNDRFFAVRPEGSVSTLKIQRTERGDSAVYLCASSLIHTGRMNTEAFFGQGTRLTVV.

The chain uses TRBV6-4 and TRBJ2-3; TCRdb returns TRBD2, unconfirmable since there is no DNA. Germline V gene sequence: CDR1 MRHNA, CDR2 SNTAGT. There are 15 residues in the CDR3. This CDR3 reads CASSVAREGPDTQYF.

The V and J genes are TRBV29-1 and TRBJ1-6. The CDR3 spans 13 residues. The germline V gene has CDR1 SQVTM and CDR2 ANQGSEA. Here the CDR3 reads CSVLGEGDSPLHF.

This chain connects TRBV12-3 or TRBV12-4 to TRBJ2-1; as DNA is missing, the TRBD2 call by TCRdb cannot be tested. This CDR3 region has 17 residues. The CDR3 region is CASLPNIPESSYNEQFF.

The chain recombines TRBV19 with TRBJ2-1; TCRdb proposes TRBD1, but this gene call is untestable without DNA. This CDR3 has 16 residues. Germline-derived CDR1 and CDR2 are LNHDA and SQIVND (reference sequence). The chain's CDR3 is CASSIWDRGLVNEQFF.

The V call is TRBV5-1, the J call TRBJ2-1. From germline, CDR1 is SGHRS and CDR2 YFSETQ. The CDR3 loop spans 14 amino acids. CDR3 region: CASSLDSGFNEQFF.

The gene calls are TRBV19 and TRBJ2-1. Germline V lookup: CDR1 LNHDA, CDR2 SQIVND (reference sequence). The CDR3 covers 13 residues. CDR3 amino acids: CASSQFSYNEQFF.

CDR3 amino acids: CSARDQGGESWYEQYF. V and J are TRBV20-1 and TRBJ2-7; as DNA is missing, the TRBD1 call by TCRdb cannot be tested. Germline lookup yields CDR1 DFQATT and CDR2 SNEGSKA (reference sequence). CDR3 size: 16 residues.

This CDR3 is CASSLAAGEYTEAFF. The chain links TRBV9 to TRBJ1-1; the D call from TCRdb, TRBD1, cannot be confirmed without DNA. From germline, CDR1 is SGDLS and CDR2 YYNGEE. The CDR3 runs to 15 residues.

V is TRBV29-1 and J is TRBJ2-2; without DNA, the TCRdb call of TRBD1 cannot be checked. This CDR3 spans 13 amino acids. CDR1 is SQVTM and CDR2 is ANQGSEA in the germline V gene. The chain's CDR3 is CSALGGGPGELFF.

The chain employs TRBV29-1 and TRBJ2-3; TCRdb selects TRBD1, and the lack of DNA leaves this call unchecked. CDR1 SQVTM and CDR2 ANQGSEA come from the germline V gene. The CDR3 covers 14 residues. This CDR3 reads CSVVGQGNTDTQYF.

The chain combines TRBV2 with TRBJ1-5. CDR3 length: 14 residues. Germline-derived CDR1 and CDR2 are SNHLY and FYNNEI. CDR3 region: CASVKGTGNQPQHF.

The chain recombines TRBV20-1 with TRBJ2-7; the TCRdb call, TRBD1, lacks DNA for checking. CDR1 is DFQATT and CDR2 is SNEGSKA in the germline V gene (reference sequence). This CDR3 contains 12 residues. CDR3 amino acids: CSAPRGGYEQYF.

The V and J genes are TRBV6-5 and TRBJ2-1; lacking DNA, the TRBD1 call made by TCRdb goes unchecked. Germline V gene sequence: CDR1 MNHEY, CDR2 SVGAGI. This CDR3 has 17 amino acids. CDR3 in amino acids: CASSSDVILDGGNEQFF.

The chain couples TRBV7-9 to TRBJ1-1; TCRdb's D call, TRBD1, is unchecked because there is no DNA. Germline loops: CDR1 SEHNR, CDR2 FQNEAQ (reference sequence). The CDR3 extends over 13 amino acids. CDR3 residues: CASRPGAPTEAFF.

The V and J genes are TRBV21-1 and TRBJ2-5. TRBV21-1 is a pseudogene segment. The CDR3 covers 12 residues. The CDR3 spells CASSKCEETQYF.

The chain recombines TRBV7-6 with TRBJ2-1; TCRdb reports TRBD1, a call that lacks DNA to check it against. Germline values: CDR1 SGHVS, CDR2 FNYEAQ. The CDR3 runs 17 residues. This chain's CDR3 is CASSLEGSGQGDYEQFF.

V and J are TRBV14 and TRBJ2-1. This CDR3 region has 13 residues. Germline values: CDR1 SGHDN, CDR2 FVKESK. The CDR3 is CASSPTGYNEQFF. Combining the CDR3 with reference TRBV14 and TRBJ2-1 gives the whole variable domain EAGVTQFPSHSVIEKGQTVTLRCDPISGHDNLYWYRRVMGKEIKFLLHFVKESKQDESGMPNNRFLAERTGGTYSTLKVQPAELEDSGVYFCASSPTGYNEQFFGPGTRLTVL.

The V and J genes are TRBV28 and TRBJ2-7. CDR1 and CDR2 (germline): MDHEN, SYDVKM. The length of the CDR3 is 13 residues. CDR3 amino acids: CASSLDSYYEQYF.

J is TRBJ2-5 and V is TRBV7-9; the TRBD1 assignment by TCRdb is unverifiable without DNA. CDR3 length: 16 amino acids. In germline, CDR1 is SEHNR, CDR2 FQNEAQ (reference sequence). CDR3 loop: CASSPLTGGGQETQYF.